This section outlines one TCR beta chain sequence together with its context. Here immunoSEQ multiplex PCR was the method, and the copy in TCRdb shows in-frame clones only, minus some. The sample includes 200,000 to 300,000 clones, around 86% of them seen just once. The sample belongs to a study of blood T cell repertoires in COVID-19. Turning to the study itself: From T cells, B-cell-depleted T cells, or PBMCs came the material, which was cDNA or gDNA.

Cohorts were based on clinical histories the participants reported. CDR3 size: 14 residues. V shed 7 bases, J shed 2 bases, and the junction held 6 bases outside the gene matches. CDR1 MDHEN and CDR2 SYDVKM come from the germline V gene. The V call is TRBV28, the J call TRBJ2-3, with 7 positions matching TRBD2. Sample: PBMCs or T cells enriched from blood (not recorded which). This sequence was found in a woman between 18 and 30 years old who had recovered from COVID-19. CDR3 coding DNA: TGTGCCAGCAAATCCGGGGGGAACACAGATACGCAGTATTTT. Translated, it gives CASKSGGNTDTQYF.